This T cell receptor beta chain comes out of a study of cytomegalovirus exposure and HLA in healthy donors. Researchers ran the PCR with 60 Vbeta and 13 Jbeta primers. Sequencing was performed with immunoSEQ multiplex PCR; in TCRdb, only in-frame clones are kept and a portion is missing. Among about 170,000 clones listed, approximately 78% were seen once. In the case of this clone: Its specificity is not known.

Study-wide findings and caveats: Reportedly, HLA-A and HLA-B alleles of most subjects were accurately predicted from TCR beta.

Specimen: PBMCs. The TCR originated in a woman aged 18-29 years in good health and CMV-seronegative.

Written as DNA, the CDR3 is TGTGCCAGTAGTATAGATCTCGAATTTGCTATCACCGGGGAGCTGTTTTTT. Translation: CASSIDLEFAITGELFF. The chain recombines TRBV19 with TRBJ2-2; D gene unclear. The CDR3 loop spans 17 amino acids. Germline CDR1 and CDR2: LNHDA and SQIVND (reference sequence). The V end was cut by 0 bases, the J end by 4 bases, with 15 bases between.